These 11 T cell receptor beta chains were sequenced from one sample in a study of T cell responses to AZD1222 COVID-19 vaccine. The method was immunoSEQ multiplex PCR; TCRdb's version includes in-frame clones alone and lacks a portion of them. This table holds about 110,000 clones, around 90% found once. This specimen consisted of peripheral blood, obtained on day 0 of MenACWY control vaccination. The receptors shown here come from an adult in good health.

CDR3 bases: TGTGCCAGCCTGTGGACGGCATCTTCACCCCTCCACTTT. Amino acids: CASLWTASSPLHF. V gene TRBV12-3 or TRBV12-4 combines with J gene TRBJ1-6; D not resolved. The CDR3 contains 13 residues. Between the trimmed V and J ends, which lost 8 bases and 9 bases, there was a span of 14 bases.

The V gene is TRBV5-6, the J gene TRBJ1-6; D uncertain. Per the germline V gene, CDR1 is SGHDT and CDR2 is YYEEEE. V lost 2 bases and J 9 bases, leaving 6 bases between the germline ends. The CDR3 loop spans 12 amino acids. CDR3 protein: CASSFGRSPLHF. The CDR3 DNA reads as TGTGCCAGCAGCTTCGGTCGTTCACCCCTCCACTTT.

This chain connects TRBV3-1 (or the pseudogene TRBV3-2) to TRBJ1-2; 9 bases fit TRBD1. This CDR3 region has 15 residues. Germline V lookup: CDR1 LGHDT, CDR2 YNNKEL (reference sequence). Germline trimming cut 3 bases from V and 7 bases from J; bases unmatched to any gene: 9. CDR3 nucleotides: TGTGCCAGCAGCCATCCCCGGGACAGGGCGCTTGGCTACACCTTC. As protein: CASSHPRDRALGYTF.

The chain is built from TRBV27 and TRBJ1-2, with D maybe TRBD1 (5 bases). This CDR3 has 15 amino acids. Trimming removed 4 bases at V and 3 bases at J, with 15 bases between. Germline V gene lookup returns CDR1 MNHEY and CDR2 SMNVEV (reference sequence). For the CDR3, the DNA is TGTGCCAGCAGTTCGCGCGGGGGGACCTACTATGGCTACACCTTC. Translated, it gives CASSSRGGTYYGYTF.

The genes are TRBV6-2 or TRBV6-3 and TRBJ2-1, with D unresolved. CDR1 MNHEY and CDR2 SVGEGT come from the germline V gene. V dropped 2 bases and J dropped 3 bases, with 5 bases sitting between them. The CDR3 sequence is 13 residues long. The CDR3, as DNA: TGTGCCAGCAGTTACACAAACTACAATGAGCAGTTCTTC. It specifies CASSYTNYNEQFF.

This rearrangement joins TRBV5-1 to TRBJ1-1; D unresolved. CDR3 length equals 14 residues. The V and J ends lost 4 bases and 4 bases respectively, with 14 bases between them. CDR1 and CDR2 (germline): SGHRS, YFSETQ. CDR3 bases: TGCGCCAGCAGCCCGGGCGGGTCGGGCACTGAAGCTTTCTTT. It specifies CASSPGGSGTEAFF.

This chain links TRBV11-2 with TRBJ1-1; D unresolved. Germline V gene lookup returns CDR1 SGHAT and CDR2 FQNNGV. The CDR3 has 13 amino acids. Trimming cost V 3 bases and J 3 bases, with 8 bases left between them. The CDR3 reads CASSLDGYTEAFF. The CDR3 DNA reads TGTGCCAGCAGCTTGGACGGCTACACTGAAGCTTTCTTT.

The CDR3 protein is CAIRLRRDREGYGYTF. Here the CDR3 DNA reads TGTGCCATCAGACTGCGCCGGGACAGGGAAGGGTATGGCTACACCTTC. V usage is TRBV10-3 and J usage is TRBJ1-2; 9 bases agree with TRBD1. Trimming removed 6 bases from V and 5 bases from J; junction bases left unmatched: 13. Looked up from germline, CDR1 is ENHRY and CDR2 is SYGVKD. The CDR3 has 16 residues.

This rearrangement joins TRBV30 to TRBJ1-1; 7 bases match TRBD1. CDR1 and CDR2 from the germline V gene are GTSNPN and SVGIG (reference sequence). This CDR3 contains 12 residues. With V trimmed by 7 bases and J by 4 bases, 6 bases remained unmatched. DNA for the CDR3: TGTGCCTTCCTGACAGGGAGCACTGAAGCTTTCTTT. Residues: CAFLTGSTEAFF.

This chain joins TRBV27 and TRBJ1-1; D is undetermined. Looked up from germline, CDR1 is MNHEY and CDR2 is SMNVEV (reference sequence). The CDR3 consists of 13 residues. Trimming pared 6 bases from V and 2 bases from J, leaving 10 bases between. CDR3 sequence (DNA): TGTGCCAGCAGCCCACAGACTAACACTGAAGCTTTCTTT. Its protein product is CASSPQTNTEAFF.

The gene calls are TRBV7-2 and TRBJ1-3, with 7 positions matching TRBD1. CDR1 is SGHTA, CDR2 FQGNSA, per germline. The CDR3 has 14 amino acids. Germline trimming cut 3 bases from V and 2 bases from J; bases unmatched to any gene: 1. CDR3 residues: CASSFDRAGNTIYF. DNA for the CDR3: TGTGCCAGCAGCTTCGACAGGGCTGGAAACACCATATATTTT.